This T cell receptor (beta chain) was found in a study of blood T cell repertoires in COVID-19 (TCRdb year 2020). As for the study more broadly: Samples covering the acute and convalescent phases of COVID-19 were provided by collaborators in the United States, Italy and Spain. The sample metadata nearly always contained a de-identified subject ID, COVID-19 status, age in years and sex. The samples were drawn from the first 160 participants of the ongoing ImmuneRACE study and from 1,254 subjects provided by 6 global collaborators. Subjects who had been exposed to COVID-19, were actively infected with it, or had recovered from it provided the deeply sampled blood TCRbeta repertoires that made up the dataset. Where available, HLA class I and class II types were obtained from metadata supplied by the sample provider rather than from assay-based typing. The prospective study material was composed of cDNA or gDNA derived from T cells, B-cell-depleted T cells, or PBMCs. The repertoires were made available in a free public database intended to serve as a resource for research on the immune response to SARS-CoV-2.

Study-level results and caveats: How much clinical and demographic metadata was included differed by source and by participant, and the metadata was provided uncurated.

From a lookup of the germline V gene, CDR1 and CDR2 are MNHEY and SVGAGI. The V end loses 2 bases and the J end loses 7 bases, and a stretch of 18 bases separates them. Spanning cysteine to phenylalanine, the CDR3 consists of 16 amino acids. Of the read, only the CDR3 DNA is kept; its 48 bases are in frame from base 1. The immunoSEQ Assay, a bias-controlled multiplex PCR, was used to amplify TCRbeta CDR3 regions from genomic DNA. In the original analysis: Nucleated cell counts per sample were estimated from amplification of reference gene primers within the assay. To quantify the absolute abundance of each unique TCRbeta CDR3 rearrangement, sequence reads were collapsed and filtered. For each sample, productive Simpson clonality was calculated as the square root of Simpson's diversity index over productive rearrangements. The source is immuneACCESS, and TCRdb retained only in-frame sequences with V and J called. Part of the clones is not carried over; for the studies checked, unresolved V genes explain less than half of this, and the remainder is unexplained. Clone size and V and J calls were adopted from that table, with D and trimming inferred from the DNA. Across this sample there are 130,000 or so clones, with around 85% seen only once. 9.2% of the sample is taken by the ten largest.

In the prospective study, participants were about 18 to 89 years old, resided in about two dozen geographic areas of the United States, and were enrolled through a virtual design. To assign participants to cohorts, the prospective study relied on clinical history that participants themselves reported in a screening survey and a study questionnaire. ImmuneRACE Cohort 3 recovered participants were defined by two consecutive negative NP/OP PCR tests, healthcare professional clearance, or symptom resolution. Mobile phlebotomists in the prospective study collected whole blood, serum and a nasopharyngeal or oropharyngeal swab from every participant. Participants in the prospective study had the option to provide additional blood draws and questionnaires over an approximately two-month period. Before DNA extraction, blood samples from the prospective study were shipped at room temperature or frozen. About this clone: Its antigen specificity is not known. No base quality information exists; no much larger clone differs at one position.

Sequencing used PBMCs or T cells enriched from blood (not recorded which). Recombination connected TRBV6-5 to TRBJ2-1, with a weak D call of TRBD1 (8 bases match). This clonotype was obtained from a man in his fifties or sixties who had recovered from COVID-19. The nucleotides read TGTGCCAGCAGTTACGGTTCAACAGGGGGAGGGAATGAGCAGTTCTTC. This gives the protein CASSYGSTGGGNEQFF.